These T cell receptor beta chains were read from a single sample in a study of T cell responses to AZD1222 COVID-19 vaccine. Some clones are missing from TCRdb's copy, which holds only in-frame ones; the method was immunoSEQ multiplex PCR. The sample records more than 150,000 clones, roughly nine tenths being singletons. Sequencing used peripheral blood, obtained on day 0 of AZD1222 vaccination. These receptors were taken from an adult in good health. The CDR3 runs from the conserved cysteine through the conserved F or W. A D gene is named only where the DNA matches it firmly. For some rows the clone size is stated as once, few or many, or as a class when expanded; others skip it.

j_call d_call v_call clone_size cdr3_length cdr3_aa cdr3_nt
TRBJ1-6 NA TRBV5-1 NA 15 CASSLASGGDSPLHF TGCGCCAGCAGCTTGGCCTCGGGGGGCGATTCACCCCTCCACTTT
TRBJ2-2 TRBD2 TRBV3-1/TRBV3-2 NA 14 CASSRTSGTGELFF TGTGCCAGCAGCCGGACTAGCGGGACCGGGGAGCTGTTTTTT
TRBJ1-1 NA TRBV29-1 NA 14 CSVEGRSVGTEAFF TGCAGCGTTGAAGGGCGAAGTGTGGGGACTGAAGCTTTCTTT
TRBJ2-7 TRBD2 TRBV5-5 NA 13 CASSGTSGYEQYF TGTGCCAGCAGTGGGACTAGCGGCTACGAGCAGTACTTC
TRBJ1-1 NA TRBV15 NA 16 CATSRITHRARTEAFF TGTGCCACCAGCAGAATTACCCACAGGGCGCGGACTGAAGCTTTCTTT
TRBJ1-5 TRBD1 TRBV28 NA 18 CASSLSRQGAPGNQPQHF TGTGCCAGCAGTTTATCTCGACAGGGAGCCCCAGGCAATCAGCCCCAGCATTTT
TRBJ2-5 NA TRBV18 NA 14 CASSARGEEETQYF TGTGCCAGCTCAGCTAGAGGGGAGGAAGAGACCCAGTACTTC
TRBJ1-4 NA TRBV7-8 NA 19 CASSLVGGVGFTTNEKLFF TGTGCCAGCAGCTTAGTAGGAGGGGTTGGGTTCACAACTAATGAAAAACTGTTTTTT
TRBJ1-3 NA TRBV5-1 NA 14 CASSSGSSGNTIYF TGCGCCAGCAGCTCAGGGTCTTCTGGAAACACCATATATTTT
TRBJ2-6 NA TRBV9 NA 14 CASSAPPGANVLTF TGTGCCAGCAGCGCCCCCCCTGGGGCCAACGTCCTGACTTTC
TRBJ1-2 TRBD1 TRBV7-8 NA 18 CASSLENRGTGTNYGYTF TGTGCCAGCAGCTTAGAGAATCGGGGGACAGGGACTAACTATGGCTACACCTTC
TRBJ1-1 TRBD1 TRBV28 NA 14 CASASTGGLDEAFF TGTGCCAGCGCTAGTACAGGGGGCCTGGATGAAGCTTTCTTT
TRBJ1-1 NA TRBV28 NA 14 CASSLGGVDTEAFF TGTGCCAGCAGTTTAGGAGGGGTCGACACTGAAGCTTTCTTT
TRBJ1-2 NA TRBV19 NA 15 CASKPTTDPLYGYTF TGTGCCAGTAAACCTACGACGGACCCCCTCTATGGCTACACCTTC
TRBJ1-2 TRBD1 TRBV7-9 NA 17 CASSAGQGSPSYHGYTF TGTGCCAGCAGCGCTGGACAGGGAAGCCCTAGTTACCATGGCTACACCTTC
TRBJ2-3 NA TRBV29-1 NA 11 CSVYGTDTQYF TGCAGCGTTTATGGCACAGATACGCAGTATTTT
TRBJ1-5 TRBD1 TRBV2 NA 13 CASGQGVNQPQHF TGTGCCAGCGGACAGGGGGTAAATCAGCCCCAGCATTTT
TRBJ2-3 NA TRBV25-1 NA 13 CASRDLRTDTQYF TGTGCCAGTCGGGACCTTCGCACAGATACGCAGTATTTT
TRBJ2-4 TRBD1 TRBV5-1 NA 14 CASSSGQGRNIQYF TGCGCCAGCAGCAGCGGACAGGGACGGAACATTCAGTACTTC
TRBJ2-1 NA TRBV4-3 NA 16 CASSQDWWGAYNEQFF TGCGCCAGCAGCCAAGACTGGTGGGGAGCCTACAATGAGCAGTTCTTC
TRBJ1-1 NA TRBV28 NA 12 CASSILQGEAFF TGTGCCAGCAGTATACTCCAGGGTGAAGCTTTCTTT
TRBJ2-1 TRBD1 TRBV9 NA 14 CASAWGTGINEQFF TGTGCCAGCGCGTGGGGGACAGGGATCAATGAGCAGTTCTTC
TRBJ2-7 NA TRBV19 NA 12 CASVDSSYEQYF TGTGCCAGCGTAGACAGCTCCTACGAGCAGTACTTC
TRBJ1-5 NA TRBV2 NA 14 CASRAGLSNQPQHF TGTGCCAGCAGAGCCGGGCTTAGCAATCAGCCCCAGCATTTT
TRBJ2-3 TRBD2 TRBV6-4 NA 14 CASSSSGSTDTQYF TGTGCCAGCAGCTCTAGCGGTAGCACAGATACGCAGTATTTT
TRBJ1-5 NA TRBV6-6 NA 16 CASSYLVAVGNQPQHF TGTGCCAGCAGTTACTTGGTAGCTGTGGGCAATCAGCCCCAGCATTTT
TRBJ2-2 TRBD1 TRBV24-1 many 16 CATSDRDRGDTGELFF TGTGCCACCAGTGATAGGGACAGGGGCGACACCGGGGAGCTGTTTTTT
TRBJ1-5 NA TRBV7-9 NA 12 CASSAGGQPQHF TGTGCCAGCAGCGCGGGAGGTCAGCCCCAGCATTTT
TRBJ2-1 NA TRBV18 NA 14 CASSSTSSYNEQFF TGTGCCAGCTCTTCGACGAGCTCCTACAATGAGCAGTTCTTC
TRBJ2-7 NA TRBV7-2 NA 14 CASSLALAGHEQYF TGTGCCAGCAGCTTAGCCCTGGCGGGGCACGAGCAGTACTTC
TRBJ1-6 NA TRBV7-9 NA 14 CASSLVQGNSPLHF TGTGCCAGCAGCTTAGTCCAGGGCAATTCACCCCTCCACTTT
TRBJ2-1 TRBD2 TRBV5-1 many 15 CASSLATSGSDEQFF TGCGCCAGCAGCTTGGCCACTAGCGGGAGCGATGAGCAGTTCTTC
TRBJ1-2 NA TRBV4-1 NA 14 CASSAGKYIYGYTF TGCGCCAGCAGCGCAGGGAAGTATATCTATGGCTACACCTTC
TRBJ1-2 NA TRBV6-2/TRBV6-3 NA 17 CASSKGHSLRVDYGYTF TGTGCCAGCAGTAAGGGGCATTCCCTTCGGGTCGACTATGGCTACACCTTC
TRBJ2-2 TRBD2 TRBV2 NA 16 CASRRNEAGGTGELFF TGTGCCAGCAGACGCAACGAAGCGGGAGGCACCGGGGAGCTGTTTTTT
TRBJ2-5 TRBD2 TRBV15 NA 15 CATSREPAGAETQYF TGTGCCACCAGCAGAGAGCCAGCGGGAGCTGAGACCCAGTACTTC